The rows below give T cell receptor beta chains drawn from one sample of a study of shared clonotypes between healthy human individuals. Generated by immunoSEQ multiplex PCR, the TCRdb table keeps only in-frame clones and is missing some. The sample has roughly 450,000 clones; 75% to 85% are singletons. The material sequenced was PBMCs. These receptors were collected from a woman in her forties in good health. Some clones in this sample may be carry-over from other donors' samples. Both conserved end residues are part of each CDR3. The D gene is left open where the match is weak. Clone size is shown for a subset of rows, as once, few, many or a class of expanded clone.

NA,15,NA,TRBJ1-2,TRBV18,TGTGCCAGCTCACCAATCCAGGGACGGGGCTATGGCTACACCTTC,CASSPIQGRGYGYTF
NA,12,NA,TRBJ2-5,TRBV2,TGTGCCAGCAGCCGAGTACAAGAGACCCAGTACTTC,CASSRVQETQYF
NA,12,NA,TRBJ2-7,TRBV19,TGTGCCAGTAGTTTTTGGGGCTACGAGCAGTACTTC,CASSFWGYEQYF
once,15,NA,TRBJ2-1,TRBV14,TGTGCCAGCAGCCAAAATCTAGCTCTGTACAATGAGCAGTTCTTC,CASSQNLALYNEQFF
NA,14,TRBD1,TRBJ1-4,TRBV28,TGTGCCAGCAGTCCAGGGGGCTCAAGTGAAAAACTGTTTTTT,CASSPGGSSEKLFF
NA,14,TRBD2,TRBJ2-7,TRBV6-5,TGTGCCAGCACCTCAGGGCTAGCGGGAAGAGAGCAGTACTTC,CASTSGLAGREQYF
NA,14,TRBD1,TRBJ2-7,TRBV19,TGTGCCAGTAGTATGAGGCAGGGGGCCTACGAGCAGTACTTC,CASSMRQGAYEQYF
NA,15,TRBD1,TRBJ1-5,TRBV6-1,TGTGCCAGCAGGGGTGGGACAGTCAGCCATCAGCCCCAGCATTTT,CASRGGTVSHQPQHF
NA,14,TRBD2,TRBJ2-1,TRBV19,TGTGCCAGTAAGCTAGCGGGAGGATCATCTGAGCAGTTCTTC,CASKLAGGSSEQFF
NA,15,TRBD1,TRBJ2-7,TRBV27,TGTGCCAGCAGGGCTACGACAGGGGGTACCTACGAGCAGTACTTC,CASRATTGGTYEQYF
few,13,NA,TRBJ2-3,TRBV5-8,TGTGCCAGCAGCCAAGCGGGCGCAGATACGCAGTATTTT,CASSQAGADTQYF
once,12,NA,TRBJ1-2,TRBV11-2,TGTGCCAGCAGCAATGGGAACTATGGCTACACCTTC,CASSNGNYGYTF
NA,15,TRBD2,TRBJ2-3,TRBV29-1,TGCAGCGTTGGGGGCGGGAGAGGGGGCACAGATACGCAGTATTTT,CSVGGGRGGTDTQYF
few,12,NA,TRBJ2-1,TRBV18,TGTGCCAGCTCCCCGGACGGGAATGAGCAGTTCTTC,CASSPDGNEQFF